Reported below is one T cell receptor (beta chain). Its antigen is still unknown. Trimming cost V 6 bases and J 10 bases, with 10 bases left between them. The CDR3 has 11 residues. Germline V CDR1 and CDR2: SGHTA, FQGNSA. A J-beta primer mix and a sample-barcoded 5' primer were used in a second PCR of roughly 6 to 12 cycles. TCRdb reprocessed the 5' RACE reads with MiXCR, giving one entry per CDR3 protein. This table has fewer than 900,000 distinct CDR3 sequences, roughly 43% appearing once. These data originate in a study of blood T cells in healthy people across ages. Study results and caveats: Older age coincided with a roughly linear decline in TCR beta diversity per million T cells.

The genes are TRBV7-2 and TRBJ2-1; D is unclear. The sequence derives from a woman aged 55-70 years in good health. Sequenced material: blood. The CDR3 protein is CASRISREQFF. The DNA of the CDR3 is TGTGCCAGCAGGATTTCAAGGGAGCAGTTCTTC.